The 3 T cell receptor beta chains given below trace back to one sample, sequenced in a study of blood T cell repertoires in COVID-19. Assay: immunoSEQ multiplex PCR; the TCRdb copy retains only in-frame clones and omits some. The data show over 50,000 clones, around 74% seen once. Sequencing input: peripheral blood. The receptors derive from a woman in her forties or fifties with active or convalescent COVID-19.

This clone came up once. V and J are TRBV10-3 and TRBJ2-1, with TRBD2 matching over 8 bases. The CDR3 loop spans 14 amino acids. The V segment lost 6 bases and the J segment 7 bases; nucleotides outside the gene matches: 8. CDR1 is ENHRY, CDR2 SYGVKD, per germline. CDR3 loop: CAISPSAGVNEQFF. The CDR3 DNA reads TGTGCCATCAGCCCTTCAGCGGGAGTGAATGAGCAGTTCTTC.

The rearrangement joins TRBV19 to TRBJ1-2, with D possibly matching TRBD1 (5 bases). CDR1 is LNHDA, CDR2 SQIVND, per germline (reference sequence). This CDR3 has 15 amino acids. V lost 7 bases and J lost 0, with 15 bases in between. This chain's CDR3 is CASNGRGEANYGYTF. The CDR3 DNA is TGTGCCAGTAACGGACGGGGGGAGGCTAACTATGGCTACACCTTC.

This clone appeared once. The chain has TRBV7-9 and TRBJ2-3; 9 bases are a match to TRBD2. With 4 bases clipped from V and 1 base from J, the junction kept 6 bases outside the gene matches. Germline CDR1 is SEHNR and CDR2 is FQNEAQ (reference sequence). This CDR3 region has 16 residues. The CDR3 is CASSSDSGRGTDTQYF. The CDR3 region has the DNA TGTGCCAGCAGCTCCGATAGCGGGAGAGGCACAGATACGCAGTATTTT.